Here is one T cell receptor (beta chain) with its context. Clones were read by immunoSEQ multiplex PCR, and TCRdb kept only the in-frame ones, dropping some. Of about 250,000 clones listed, around nine tenths are singletons. Germline V lookup: CDR1 SGHVS, CDR2 FQNEAQ. The CDR3 totals 14 residues. Trimming removed 3 bases from V and 6 bases from J; junction bases left unmatched: 1. This specimen comes from a study of blood T cell repertoires in COVID-19. The material sequenced was peripheral blood. This chain uses TRBV7-8 with TRBJ2-3; TRBD2 aligns across 12 bases. This receptor was obtained from a man aged 80 or over with acute or convalescent COVID-19. The CDR3 loop reads CASSFTSGGDTQYF. The CDR3 DNA sequence: TGTGCCAGCAGCTTTACTAGCGGGGGGGATACGCAGTATTTT.